Given below is one T cell receptor (beta chain) in context. Its antigen is currently unknown. Repertoires were generated with immunoSEQ multiplex PCR, while TCRdb's copy carries only in-frame clones and drops some. The sample lists about 22,000 clones, approximately 77% occurring once. This specimen belongs to a study of vaccination effects on CD4 cells after COVID-19. Background on the study: A median of 72 days separated the second dose and sampling. The study, taken as a whole, reports: Researchers report that only 1 of 255 vaccine-induced clones in healthy vaccinees cross-reacted with common cold coronaviruses. Vaccine- and infection-induced clones showed marked clonal contraction late following vaccination.

Antigen-specific CD4+ T cells expanded by the ViraFEST assay with viral peptide pools were then sequenced. Culturing for nine to ten days preceded CD4+ T cell isolation. Participants got two doses of BNT162b2 or mRNA-1273 vaccine. The CDR3 covers 15 residues. CDR1 SGHAT and CDR2 FQNNGV come from the germline V gene. The J segment lost 2 bases and the V segment lost 6 bases, leaving 6 bases of the junction unmatched. The sample consisted of CD4+ T cells from PBMCs cultured with HCoV-NL63 spike peptides, taken after COVID-19 vaccination. The chain combines TRBV11-2 with TRBJ2-2; the match to TRBD2 covers 7 bases. The TCR comes from a human donor who received a COVID-19 vaccine. The CDR3, as DNA: TGTGCCAGCAGAGCTAGCGGCACCAACACCGGGGAGCTGTTTTTT. Its protein product is CASRASGTNTGELFF. The full variable domain, rest sourced from reference TRBV11-2 and TRBJ2-2, is EAGVAQSPRYKIIEKRQSVAFWCNPISGHATLYWYQQILGQGPKLLIQFQNNGVVDDSQLPKDRFSAERLKGVDSTLKIQPAKLEDSAVYLCASRASGTNTGELFFGEGSRLTVL.